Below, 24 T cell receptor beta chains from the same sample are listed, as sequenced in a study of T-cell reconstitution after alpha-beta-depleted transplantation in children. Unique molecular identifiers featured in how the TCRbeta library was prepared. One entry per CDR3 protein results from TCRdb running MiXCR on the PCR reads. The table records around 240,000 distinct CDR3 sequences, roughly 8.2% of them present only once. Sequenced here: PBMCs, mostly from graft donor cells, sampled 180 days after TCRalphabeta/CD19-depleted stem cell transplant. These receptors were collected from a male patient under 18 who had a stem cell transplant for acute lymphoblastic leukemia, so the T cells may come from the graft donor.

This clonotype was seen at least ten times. Here the CDR3 reads CASRGVGTHYGYTF. The CDR3 DNA is TGTGCCAGCCGAGGGGTGGGGACCCACTATGGCTACACCTTC. The J gene is TRBJ1-2, the V gene TRBV12-3 or TRBV12-4; tentative D call: TRBD1 (5 bases). The CDR3 sequence is 14 residues long. Deletions cut 8 bases from V and 3 bases from J, with 16 bases between.

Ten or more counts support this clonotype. CDR3 coding DNA: TGTGCCAGCAGCTCGGGGTTAGCCTACGAGCAGTACTTC. Protein: CASSSGLAYEQYF. This chain links TRBV27 with TRBJ2-7, with TRBD2 as a possible D gene (5 bases). Germline-derived CDR1 and CDR2 are MNHEY and SMNVEV (reference sequence). V was trimmed by 6 bases and J by 2 bases, leaving 11 bases between them. This CDR3 contains 13 residues.

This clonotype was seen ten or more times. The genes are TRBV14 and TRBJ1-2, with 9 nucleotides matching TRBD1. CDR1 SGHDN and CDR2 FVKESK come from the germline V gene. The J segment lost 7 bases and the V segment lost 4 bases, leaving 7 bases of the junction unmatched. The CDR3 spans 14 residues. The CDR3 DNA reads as TGTGCCAGCAGCCTTGACAGGGGGTTGAGTGGCTACACCTTC. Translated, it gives CASSLDRGLSGYTF.

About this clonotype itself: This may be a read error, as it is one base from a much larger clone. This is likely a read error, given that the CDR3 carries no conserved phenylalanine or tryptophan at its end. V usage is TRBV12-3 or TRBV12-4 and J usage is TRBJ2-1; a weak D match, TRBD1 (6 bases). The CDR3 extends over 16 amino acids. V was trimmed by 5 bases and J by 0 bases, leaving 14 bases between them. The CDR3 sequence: CASSLTGFSSYNEQFL. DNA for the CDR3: TGTGCCAGCAGTCTTACAGGGTTCAGCTCCTACAATGAGCAGTTCCTC.

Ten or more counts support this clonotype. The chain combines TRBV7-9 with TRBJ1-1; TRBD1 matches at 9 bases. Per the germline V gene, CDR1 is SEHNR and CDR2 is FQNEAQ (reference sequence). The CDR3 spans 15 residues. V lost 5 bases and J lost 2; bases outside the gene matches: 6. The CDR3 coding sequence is TGTGCCAGCAGCCCCGAGACAGGGGGAAACACTGAAGCTTTCTTT. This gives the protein CASSPETGGNTEAFF.

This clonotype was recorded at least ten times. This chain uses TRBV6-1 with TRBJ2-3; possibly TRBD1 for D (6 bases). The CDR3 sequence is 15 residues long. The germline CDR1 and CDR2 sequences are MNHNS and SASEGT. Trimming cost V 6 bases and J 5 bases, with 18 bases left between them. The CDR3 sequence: CASSFTSYREDTQYF. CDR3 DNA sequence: TGTGCCAGCAGCTTCACATCCTACAGGGAAGATACGCAGTATTTT.

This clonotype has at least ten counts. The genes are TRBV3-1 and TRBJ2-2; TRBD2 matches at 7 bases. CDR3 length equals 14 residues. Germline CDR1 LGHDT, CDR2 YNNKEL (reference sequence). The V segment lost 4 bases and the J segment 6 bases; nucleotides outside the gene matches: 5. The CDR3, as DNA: TGTGCCAGCAGCCGTCCTACTAGCGCCGGGGAGCTGTTTTTT. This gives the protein CASSRPTSAGELFF. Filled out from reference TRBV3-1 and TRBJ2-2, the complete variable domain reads DTAVSQTPKYLVTQMGNDKSIKCEQNLGHDTMYWYKQDSKKFLKIMFSYNNKELIINETVPNRFSPKSPDKAHLNLHINSLELGDSAVYFCASSRPTSAGELFFGEGSRLTVL.

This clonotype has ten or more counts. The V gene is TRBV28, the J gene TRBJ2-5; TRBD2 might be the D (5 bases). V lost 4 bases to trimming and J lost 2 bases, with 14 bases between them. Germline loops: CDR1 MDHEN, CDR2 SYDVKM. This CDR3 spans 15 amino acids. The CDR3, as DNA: TGTGCCAGCAGTTCGGCGAGTTTAGCGCAAGAGACCCAGTACTTC. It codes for CASSSASLAQETQYF.

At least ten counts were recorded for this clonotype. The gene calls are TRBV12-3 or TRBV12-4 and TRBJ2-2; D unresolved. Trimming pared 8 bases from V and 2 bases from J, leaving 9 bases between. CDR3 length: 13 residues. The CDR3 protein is CASEAANTGELFF. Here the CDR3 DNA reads TGTGCCAGCGAGGCAGCAAACACCGGGGAGCTGTTTTTT.

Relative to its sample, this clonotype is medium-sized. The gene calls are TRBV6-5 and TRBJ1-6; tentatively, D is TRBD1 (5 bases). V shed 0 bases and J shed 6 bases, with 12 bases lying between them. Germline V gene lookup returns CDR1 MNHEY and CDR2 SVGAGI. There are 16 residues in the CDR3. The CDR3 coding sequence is TGTGCCAGCAGTTACTCCCAAGGGGTGGGTAATTCACCCCTCCACTTT. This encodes CASSYSQGVGNSPLHF.

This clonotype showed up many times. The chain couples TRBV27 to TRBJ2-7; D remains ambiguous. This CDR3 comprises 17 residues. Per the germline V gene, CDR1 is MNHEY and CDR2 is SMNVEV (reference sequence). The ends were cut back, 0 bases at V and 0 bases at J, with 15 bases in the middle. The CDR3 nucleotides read TGTGCCAGCAGTTTATCTCGGCGTGGGCATCACTCCTACGAGCAGTACTTC. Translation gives CASSLSRRGHHSYEQYF.

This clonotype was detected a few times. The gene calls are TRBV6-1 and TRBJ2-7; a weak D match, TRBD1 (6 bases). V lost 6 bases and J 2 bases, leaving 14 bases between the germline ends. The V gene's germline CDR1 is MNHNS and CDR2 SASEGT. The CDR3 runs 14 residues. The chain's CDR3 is CASSWGRKAYEQYF. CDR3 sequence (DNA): TGTGCCAGCAGCTGGGGGCGAAAAGCCTACGAGCAGTACTTC.

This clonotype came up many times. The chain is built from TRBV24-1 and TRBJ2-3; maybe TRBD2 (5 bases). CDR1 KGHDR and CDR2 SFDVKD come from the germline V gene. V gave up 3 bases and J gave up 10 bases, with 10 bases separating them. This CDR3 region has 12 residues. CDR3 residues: CATSDRLSAQYF. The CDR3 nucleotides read TGTGCCACCAGTGATCGACTATCCGCGCAGTATTTT.

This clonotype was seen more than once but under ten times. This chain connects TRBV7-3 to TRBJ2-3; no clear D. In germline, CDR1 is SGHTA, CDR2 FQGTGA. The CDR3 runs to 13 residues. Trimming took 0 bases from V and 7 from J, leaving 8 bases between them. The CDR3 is CASSLTFKYTQYF. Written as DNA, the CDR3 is TGTGCCAGCAGCTTAACGTTTAAATATACGCAGTATTTT.

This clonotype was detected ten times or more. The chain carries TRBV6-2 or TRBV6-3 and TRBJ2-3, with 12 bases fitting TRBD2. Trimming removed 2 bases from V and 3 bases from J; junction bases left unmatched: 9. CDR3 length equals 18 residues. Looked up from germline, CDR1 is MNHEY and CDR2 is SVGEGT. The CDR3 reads CASSYVVRTSGGTDTQYF. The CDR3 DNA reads TGTGCCAGCAGTTACGTCGTGAGAACTAGCGGGGGGACAGATACGCAGTATTTT.

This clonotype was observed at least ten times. The CDR3 region is CASSHSTASSNEQFF. The CDR3 nucleotides read TGTGCCAGCAGCCACAGTACCGCTAGCTCCAATGAGCAGTTCTTC. This sequence joins TRBV4-2 and TRBJ2-1; D might be TRBD2 (5 bases). Trimming took 3 bases from V and 6 from J, leaving 15 bases between them. Germline values: CDR1 LGHNA, CDR2 YNFKEQ. The CDR3 contains 15 residues.

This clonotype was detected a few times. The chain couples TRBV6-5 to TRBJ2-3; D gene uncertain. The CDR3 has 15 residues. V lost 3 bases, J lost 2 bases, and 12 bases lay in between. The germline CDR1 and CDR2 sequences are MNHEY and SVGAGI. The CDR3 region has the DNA TGTGCCAGCAGTTATCGGCGGCCCGACACAGATACGCAGTATTTT. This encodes CASSYRRPDTDTQYF.

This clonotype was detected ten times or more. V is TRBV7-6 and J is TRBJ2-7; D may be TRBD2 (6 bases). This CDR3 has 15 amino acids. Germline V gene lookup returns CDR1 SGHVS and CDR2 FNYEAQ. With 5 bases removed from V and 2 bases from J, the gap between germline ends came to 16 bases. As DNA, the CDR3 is TGTGCCAGCAGCCCCCGGGGGAATTCCCCCTACGAGCAGTACTTC. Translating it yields CASSPRGNSPYEQYF. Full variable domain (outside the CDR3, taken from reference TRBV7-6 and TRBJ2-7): GAGVSQSPRYKVTKRGQDVALRCDPISGHVSLYWYRQALGQGPEFLTYFNYEAQQDKSGLPNDRFSAERPEGSISTLTIQRTEQRDSAMYRCASSPRGNSPYEQYFGPGTRLTVT.

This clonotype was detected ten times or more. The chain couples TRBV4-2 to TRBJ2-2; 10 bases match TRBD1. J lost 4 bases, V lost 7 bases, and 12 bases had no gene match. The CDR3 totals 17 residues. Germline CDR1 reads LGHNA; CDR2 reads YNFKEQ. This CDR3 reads CASTLNDRGRGTGELFF. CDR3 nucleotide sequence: TGTGCCAGCACCCTTAATGACAGGGGGCGAGGCACCGGGGAGCTGTTTTTT.

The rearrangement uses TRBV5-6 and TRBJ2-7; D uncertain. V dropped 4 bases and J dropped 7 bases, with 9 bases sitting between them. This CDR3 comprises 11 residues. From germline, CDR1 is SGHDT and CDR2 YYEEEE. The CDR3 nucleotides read TGTGCCAGCAGCGCTGGGTGGGAGCAGTACTTC. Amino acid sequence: CASSAGWEQYF. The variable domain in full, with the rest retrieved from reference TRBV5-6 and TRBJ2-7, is DAGVTQSPTHLIKTRGQQVTLRCSPKSGHDTVSWYQQALGQGPQFIFQYYEEEERQRGNFPDRFSGHQFPNYSSELNVNALLLGDSALYLCASSAGWEQYFGPGTRLTVT.

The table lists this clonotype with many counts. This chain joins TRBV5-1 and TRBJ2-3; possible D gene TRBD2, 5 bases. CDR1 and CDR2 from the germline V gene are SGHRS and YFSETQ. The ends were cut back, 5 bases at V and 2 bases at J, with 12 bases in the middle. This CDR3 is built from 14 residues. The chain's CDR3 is CASRREGSTDTQYF. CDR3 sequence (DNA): TGCGCCAGCAGACGGGAAGGGTCCACAGATACGCAGTATTTT.

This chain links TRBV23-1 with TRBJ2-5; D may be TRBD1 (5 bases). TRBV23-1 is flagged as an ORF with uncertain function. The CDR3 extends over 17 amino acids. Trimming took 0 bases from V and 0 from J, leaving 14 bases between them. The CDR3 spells CASSQSEKDSHQETQYF. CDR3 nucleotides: TGCGCCAGCAGTCAATCGGAAAAAGACAGCCACCAAGAGACCCAGTACTTC.

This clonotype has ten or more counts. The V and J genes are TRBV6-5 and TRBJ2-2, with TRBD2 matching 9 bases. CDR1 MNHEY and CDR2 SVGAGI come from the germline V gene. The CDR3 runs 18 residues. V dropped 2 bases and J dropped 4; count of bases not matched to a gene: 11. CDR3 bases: TGTGCCAGCAGTTACCGGTTTAGCGGGGGCCCTTCCACCGGGGAGCTGTTTTTT. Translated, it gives CASSYRFSGGPSTGELFF.

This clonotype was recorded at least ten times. The CDR3 DNA reads TGCGCCAGCAGCCAAACCTTTCAGGGGGCTTATCAGCCCCAGCATTTT. This sequence encodes CASSQTFQGAYQPQHF. The V gene is TRBV4-3, the J gene TRBJ1-5, with 8 bases aligning to TRBD1. This CDR3 has 16 amino acids. CDR1 LGHNA and CDR2 YSLEER come from the germline V gene. With 2 bases clipped from V and 5 bases from J, the junction kept 8 bases outside the gene matches.